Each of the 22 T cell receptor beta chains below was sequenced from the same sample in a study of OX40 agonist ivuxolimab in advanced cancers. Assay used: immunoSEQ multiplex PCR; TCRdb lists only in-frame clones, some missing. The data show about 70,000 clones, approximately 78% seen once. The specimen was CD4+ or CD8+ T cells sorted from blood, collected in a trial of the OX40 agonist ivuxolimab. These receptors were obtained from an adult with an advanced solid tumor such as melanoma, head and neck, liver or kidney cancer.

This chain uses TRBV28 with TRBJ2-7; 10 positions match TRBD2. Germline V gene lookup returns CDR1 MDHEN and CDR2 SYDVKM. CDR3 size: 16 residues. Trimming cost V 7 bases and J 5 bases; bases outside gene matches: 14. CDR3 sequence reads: CASTPEPPLAGDEQYF. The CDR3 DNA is TGTGCCAGCACCCCAGAACCCCCGCTAGCGGGAGACGAGCAGTACTTC.

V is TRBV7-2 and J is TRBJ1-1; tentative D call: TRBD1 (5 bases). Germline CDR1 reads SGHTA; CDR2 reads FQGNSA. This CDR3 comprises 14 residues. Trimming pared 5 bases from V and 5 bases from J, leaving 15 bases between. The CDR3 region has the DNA TGTGCCAGCAGCCCCAGGGAGATAGGGACTGAAGCTTTCTTT. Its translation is CASSPREIGTEAFF.

CDR3 sequence: CASSQALDRTYEQYF. In DNA, the CDR3 is TGTGCCAGCAGCCAAGCTTTGGACAGGACCTACGAGCAGTACTTC. The chain couples TRBV14 to TRBJ2-7; 7 nucleotides match TRBD1. CDR1 is SGHDN and CDR2 is FVKESK in the germline V gene. The CDR3 runs to 15 residues. V dropped 1 base and J dropped 2; count of bases not matched to a gene: 5. Supplemented by reference TRBV14 and TRBJ2-7, the full variable domain reads EAGVTQFPSHSVIEKGQTVTLRCDPISGHDNLYWYRRVMGKEIKFLLHFVKESKQDESGMPNNRFLAERTGGTYSTLKVQPAELEDSGVYFCASSQALDRTYEQYFGPGTRLTVT.

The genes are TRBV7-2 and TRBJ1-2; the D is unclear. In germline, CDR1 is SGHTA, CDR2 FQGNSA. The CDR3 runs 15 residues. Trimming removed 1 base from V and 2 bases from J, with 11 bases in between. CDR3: CASSLGAASNYGYTF. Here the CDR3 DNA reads TGTGCCAGCAGCTTAGGCGCAGCTTCCAACTATGGCTACACCTTC.

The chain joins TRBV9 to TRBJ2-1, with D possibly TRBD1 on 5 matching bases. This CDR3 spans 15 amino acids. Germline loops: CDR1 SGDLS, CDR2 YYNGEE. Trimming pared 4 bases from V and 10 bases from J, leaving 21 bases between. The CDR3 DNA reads TGTGCCAGCAGCAAATTGACAGCCTTATTCCACGAGCAGTTCTTC. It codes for CASSKLTALFHEQFF.

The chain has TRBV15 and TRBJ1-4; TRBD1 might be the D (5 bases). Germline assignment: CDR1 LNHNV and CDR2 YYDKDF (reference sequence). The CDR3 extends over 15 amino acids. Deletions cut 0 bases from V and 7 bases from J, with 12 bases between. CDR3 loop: CATSRDQGRGEKLFF. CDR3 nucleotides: TGTGCCACCAGCAGAGATCAGGGACGGGGTGAAAAACTGTTTTTT.

The CDR3 nucleotides are TGTGCCAGCAGAGACAGCGGGGTTGGGAAAGATACGCAGTATTTT. The encoded protein is CASRDSGVGKDTQYF. This chain joins TRBV6-6 and TRBJ2-3, with 7 positions matching TRBD2. The J segment lost 5 bases and the V segment lost 6 bases, leaving 11 bases of the junction unmatched. From germline, CDR1 is MNHNY and CDR2 SVGAGI (reference sequence). The CDR3 is 15 residues long.

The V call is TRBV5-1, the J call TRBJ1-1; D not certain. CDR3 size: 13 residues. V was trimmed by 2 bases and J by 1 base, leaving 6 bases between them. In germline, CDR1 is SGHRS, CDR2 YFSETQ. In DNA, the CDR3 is TGCGCCAGCAGCTTAGAGGAGAACACTGAAGCTTTCTTT. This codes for CASSLEENTEAFF.

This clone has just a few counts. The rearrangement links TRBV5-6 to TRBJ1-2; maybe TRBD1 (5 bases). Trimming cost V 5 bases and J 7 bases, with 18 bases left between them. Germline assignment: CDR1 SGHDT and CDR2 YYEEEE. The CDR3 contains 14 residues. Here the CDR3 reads CASRYRDLNAGYTF. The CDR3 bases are TGTGCCAGCAGATACCGGGACTTAAACGCTGGCTACACCTTC.

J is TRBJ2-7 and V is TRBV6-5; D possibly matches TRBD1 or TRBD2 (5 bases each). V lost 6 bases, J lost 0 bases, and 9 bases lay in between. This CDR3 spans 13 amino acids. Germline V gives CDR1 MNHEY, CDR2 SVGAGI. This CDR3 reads CASSRDPSYEQYF. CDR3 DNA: TGTGCCAGCAGCCGGGACCCCTCCTACGAGCAGTACTTC.

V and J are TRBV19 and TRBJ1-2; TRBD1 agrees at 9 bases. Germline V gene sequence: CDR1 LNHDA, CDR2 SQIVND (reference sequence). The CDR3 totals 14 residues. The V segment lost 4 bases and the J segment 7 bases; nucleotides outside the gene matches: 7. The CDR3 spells CASSTGDRVSGYTF. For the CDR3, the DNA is TGTGCCAGTAGTACCGGGGACAGGGTTAGTGGCTACACCTTC.

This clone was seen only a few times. The CDR3 loop reads CASSPQGTGANVLTF. In DNA form, the CDR3 reads TGTGCCAGCTCACCCCAGGGGACTGGGGCCAACGTCCTGACTTTC. The chain carries TRBV18 and TRBJ2-6, with D possibly being TRBD1 (6 bases). The CDR3 has 15 amino acids. V was shortened by 3 bases and J by 2 bases, with 8 bases between the two germline ends. Germline V gene data show CDR1 as KGHSH and CDR2 as LQKENI.

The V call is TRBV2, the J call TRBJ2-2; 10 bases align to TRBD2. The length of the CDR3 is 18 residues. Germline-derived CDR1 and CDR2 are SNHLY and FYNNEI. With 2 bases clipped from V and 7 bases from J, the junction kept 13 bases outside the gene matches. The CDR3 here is CASSEKPRTSGSRGELFF. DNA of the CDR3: TGTGCCAGCAGTGAAAAACCCAGGACTAGCGGAAGTCGCGGGGAGCTGTTTTTT.

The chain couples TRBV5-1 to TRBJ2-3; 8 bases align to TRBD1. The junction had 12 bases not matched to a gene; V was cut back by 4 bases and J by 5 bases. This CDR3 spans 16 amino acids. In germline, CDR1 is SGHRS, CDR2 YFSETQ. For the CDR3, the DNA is TGCGCCAGCAGCGGGGACAGGTACGGGTCAGGAGATACGCAGTATTTT. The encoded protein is CASSGDRYGSGDTQYF.

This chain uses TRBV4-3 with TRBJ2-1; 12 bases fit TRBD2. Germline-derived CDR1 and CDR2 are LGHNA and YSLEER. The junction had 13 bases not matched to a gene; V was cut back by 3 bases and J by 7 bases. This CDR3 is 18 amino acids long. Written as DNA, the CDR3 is TGCGCCAGCAGCCAGAACCTTTACGGGACTAGCGGGCGAAATGAGCAGTTCTTC. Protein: CASSQNLYGTSGRNEQFF.

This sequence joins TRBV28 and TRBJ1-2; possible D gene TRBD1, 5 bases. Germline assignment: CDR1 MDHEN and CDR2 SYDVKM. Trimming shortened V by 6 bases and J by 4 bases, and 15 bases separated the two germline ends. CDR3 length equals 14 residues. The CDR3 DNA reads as TGTGCCAGCAGCCCTACCGGGGCCCCCTATGGCTACACCTTC. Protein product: CASSPTGAPYGYTF.

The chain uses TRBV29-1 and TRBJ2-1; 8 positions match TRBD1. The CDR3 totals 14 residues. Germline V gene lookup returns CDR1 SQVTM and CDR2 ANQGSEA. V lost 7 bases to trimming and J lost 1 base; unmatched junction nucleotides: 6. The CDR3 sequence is CSAVDRGSYNEQFF. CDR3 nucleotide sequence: TGCAGCGCCGTCGACAGGGGATCCTACAATGAGCAGTTCTTC.

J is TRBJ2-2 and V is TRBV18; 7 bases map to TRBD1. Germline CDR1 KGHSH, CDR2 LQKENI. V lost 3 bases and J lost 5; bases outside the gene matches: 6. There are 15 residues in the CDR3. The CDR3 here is CASSPSTGSTGELFF. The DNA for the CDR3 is TGTGCCAGCTCACCTTCGACAGGGAGTACCGGGGAGCTGTTTTTT.

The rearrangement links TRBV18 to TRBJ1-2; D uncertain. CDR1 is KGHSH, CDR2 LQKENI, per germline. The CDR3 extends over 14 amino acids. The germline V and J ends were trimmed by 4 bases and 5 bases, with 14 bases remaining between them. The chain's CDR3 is CASSLQDGGYGYTF. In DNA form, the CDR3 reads TGTGCCAGCTCACTGCAAGACGGAGGGTATGGCTACACCTTC.

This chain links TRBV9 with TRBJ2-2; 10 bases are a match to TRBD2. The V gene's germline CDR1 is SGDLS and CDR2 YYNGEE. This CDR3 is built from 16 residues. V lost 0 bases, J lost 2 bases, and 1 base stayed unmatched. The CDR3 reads CASSVVAGGNTGELFF. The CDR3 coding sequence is TGTGCCAGCAGCGTAGTAGCGGGGGGTAACACCGGGGAGCTGTTTTTT.

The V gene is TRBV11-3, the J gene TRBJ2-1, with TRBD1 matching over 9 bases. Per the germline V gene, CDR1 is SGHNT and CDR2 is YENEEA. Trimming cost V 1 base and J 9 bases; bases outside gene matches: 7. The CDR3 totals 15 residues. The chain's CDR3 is CASSLVGQGRGEQFF. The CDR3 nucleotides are TGTGCCAGCAGCTTAGTGGGACAGGGCCGTGGTGAGCAGTTCTTC.

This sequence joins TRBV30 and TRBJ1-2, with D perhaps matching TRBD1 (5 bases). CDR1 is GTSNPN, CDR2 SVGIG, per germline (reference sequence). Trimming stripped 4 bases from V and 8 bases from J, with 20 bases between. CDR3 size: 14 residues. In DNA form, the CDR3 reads TGTGCCTGGATGATCCCACGAGGGACCGGGGGCTACACCTTC. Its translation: CAWMIPRGTGGYTF.